The rows below give T cell receptor beta chains drawn from one sample of a study of blood T cell repertoires in COVID-19. Profiled with immunoSEQ multiplex PCR; TCRdb holds only in-frame clones, not every one. The data contain about 200,000 clones, less than 95% of them seen just once; the ten biggest clones take up roughly 0.76%. Sample: peripheral blood. The source of these receptors is a man aged 25-40 years with COVID-19, enrolled during active disease. Each CDR3 is given with its conserved first and last residue. A D gene is named only where the DNA matches it firmly. Only some rows state a clone size, as once, few, many or a class for expanded clones.

DNA: TGTGCCAGCAGCGGACAGGTGTCGACCGGGGAGCTGTTTTTT; CDR3: CASSGQVSTGELFF; V: TRBV9; J: TRBJ2-2; size: -; D: -
DNA: TGTGCCAGCAGCCAGGGTAGCTCTACGTACGAGCAGTACTTC; CDR3: CASSQGSSTYEQYF; V: TRBV27; J: TRBJ2-7; size: once; D: -
DNA: TGTGCCTGGAGTGGTGCTCAGGACAGTAACTATGGCTACACCTTC; CDR3: CAWSGAQDSNYGYTF; V: TRBV30; J: TRBJ1-2; size: -; D: -
DNA: TGTGCCAGCACCAGGGGGGCCGGTGGAAACACCATATATTTT; CDR3: CASTRGAGGNTIYF; V: TRBV2; J: TRBJ1-3; size: -; D: TRBD1
DNA: TGTGCCATCAGTGACCGGGACAGGGAAGGCAATGAGCAGTTCTTC; CDR3: CAISDRDREGNEQFF; V: TRBV10-3; J: TRBJ2-1; size: once; D: TRBD1
DNA: TGCGCCAGCAGTGGACTAGCGGTTCTTGAGCAGTTCTTC; CDR3: CASSGLAVLEQFF; V: TRBV10-2; J: TRBJ2-1; size: -; D: TRBD2
DNA: TGTGCCAGCTCACCAAGGGCTAGGGCGGGGACCGAATCTAACTATGGCTACACCTTC; CDR3: CASSPRARAGTESNYGYTF; V: TRBV18; J: TRBJ1-2; size: -; D: -
DNA: TGCGCCAGCAGCTTGGGACAGGGGGACGACACTGAAGCTTTCTTT; CDR3: CASSLGQGDDTEAFF; V: TRBV5-1; J: TRBJ1-1; size: once; D: TRBD1
DNA: TGCGCCAGCTTTTCAGGCAGGAGGTCCTACGAGCAGTACTTC; CDR3: CASFSGRRSYEQYF; V: TRBV10-2; J: TRBJ2-7; size: -; D: -
DNA: TGTGCCAGCAGACCGAGCTCCTACAATGAGCAGTTCTTC; CDR3: CASRPSSYNEQFF; V: TRBV2; J: TRBJ2-1; size: few; D: -
DNA: TGTGCCAGCAGCGCGAGGAACTATGGCTACACCTTC; CDR3: CASSARNYGYTF; V: TRBV3-1/TRBV3-2; J: TRBJ1-2; size: -; D: -
DNA: TGCGCCAGCAGCTTGGCTGCTACGAACACTGAAGCTTTCTTT; CDR3: CASSLAATNTEAFF; V: TRBV5-1; J: TRBJ1-1; size: -; D: -
DNA: TGCGCCAGCAGTGAGTACAGGACCTCTAATGAAAAACTGTTTTTT; CDR3: CASSEYRTSNEKLFF; V: TRBV10-2; J: TRBJ1-4; size: once; D: -
DNA: TGTGCCAGCAGTCCTTCCTCGACAGGGGGGTATCGCAATGAGCAGTTCTTC; CDR3: CASSPSSTGGYRNEQFF; V: TRBV27; J: TRBJ2-1; size: -; D: TRBD1
DNA: TGTGCCAGCAGTTTATTTCCCGAGGGGGTGGGTAGCAATCAGCCCCAGCATTTT; CDR3: CASSLFPEGVGSNQPQHF; V: TRBV28; J: TRBJ1-5; size: few; D: -
DNA: TGTGCCAGCACAAGCCGGACAGGGGCCGAGCAGTACTTC; CDR3: CASTSRTGAEQYF; V: TRBV7-9; J: TRBJ2-7; size: -; D: TRBD1
DNA: TGTGCCAGCAGCCCCGGGGGGGTAGGCACCGGGGAGCTGTTTTTT; CDR3: CASSPGGVGTGELFF; V: TRBV7-7; J: TRBJ2-2; size: -; D: TRBD2
DNA: TGTGCCAGCAGCCAAGTTCGGGGAAATGGCTACACCTTC; CDR3: CASSQVRGNGYTF; V: TRBV3-1/TRBV3-2; J: TRBJ1-2; size: -; D: -
DNA: TGTGCCAGCAGTATTATGGCCCGGACAGGAGCCACAGAGACCCAGTACTTC; CDR3: CASSIMARTGATETQYF; V: TRBV27; J: TRBJ2-5; size: -; D: TRBD1
DNA: TGTGCCAGCAGCCAAAAACTAGCGGGGGGATACAATGAGCAGTTCTTC; CDR3: CASSQKLAGGYNEQFF; V: TRBV3-1/TRBV3-2; J: TRBJ2-1; size: -; D: TRBD2